This T cell receptor beta chain was obtained from a study of blood T cell repertoires in COVID-19. Study background: The samples span acute and convalescent COVID-19 from the United States, Italy and Spain. PBMCs, B-cell-depleted T cells, or T cells provided the cDNA or gDNA that made up the material.

As processed by the authors: Cell counts per sample came from amplifying reference gene primers. The method was immunoSEQ multiplex PCR; TCRdb's version includes in-frame clones alone and lacks a portion of them. V, J and clone size are taken as reported in that table, and D and trimming were inferred from the DNA itself. This sample carries under 55,000 clones, over 70% of them seen once, and the ten largest clones take 2% to 2.5%. Enrollment of patients from Seattle took place during active infection, with longitudinal follow-up. V dropped 1 base and J dropped 8 bases, with 12 bases sitting between them. This CDR3 region has 14 residues. CDR1 is LGHNA and CDR2 is YNFKEQ in the germline V gene.

Sequences were obtained from peripheral blood. The origin of this receptor is a woman older than 75 with COVID-19, enrolled during active disease. The rearrangement links TRBV4-2 to TRBJ2-1; D not resolved. The CDR3 region has the DNA TGTGCCAGCAGCCAAGCCTCTAGAACCGATGAGCAGTTCTTC. Protein sequence: CASSQASRTDEQFF.